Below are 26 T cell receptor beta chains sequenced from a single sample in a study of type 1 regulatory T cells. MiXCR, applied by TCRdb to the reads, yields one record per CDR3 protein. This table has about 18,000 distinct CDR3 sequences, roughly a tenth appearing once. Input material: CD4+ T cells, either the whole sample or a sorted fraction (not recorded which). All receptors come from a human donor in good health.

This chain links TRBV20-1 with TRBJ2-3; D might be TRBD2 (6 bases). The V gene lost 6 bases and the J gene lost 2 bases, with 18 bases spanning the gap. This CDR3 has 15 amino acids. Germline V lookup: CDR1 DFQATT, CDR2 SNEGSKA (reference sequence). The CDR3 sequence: CSAGGVGGHTDTQYF. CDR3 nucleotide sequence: TGCAGTGCCGGCGGAGTGGGAGGACACACAGATACGCAGTATTTT.

CDR3 in DNA: TGCGCCAGCAGCTTGCGGTCACGAGGGACCGGGGAGCTGTTTTTT. It encodes CASSLRSRGTGELFF. V usage is TRBV5-1 and J usage is TRBJ2-2, with a tentative D call TRBD2 (5 bases). The CDR3 is 15 residues long. The germline V and J ends were trimmed by 1 base and 5 bases, with 12 bases remaining between them. The germline CDR1 and CDR2 sequences are SGHRS and YFSETQ.

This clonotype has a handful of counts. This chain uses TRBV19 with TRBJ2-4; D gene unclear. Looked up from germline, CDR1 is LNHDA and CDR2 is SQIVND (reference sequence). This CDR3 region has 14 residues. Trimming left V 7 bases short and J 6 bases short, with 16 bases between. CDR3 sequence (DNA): TGTGCCAGTAACTCCATCCCGGCAGGAAACATTCAGTACTTC. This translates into CASNSIPAGNIQYF.

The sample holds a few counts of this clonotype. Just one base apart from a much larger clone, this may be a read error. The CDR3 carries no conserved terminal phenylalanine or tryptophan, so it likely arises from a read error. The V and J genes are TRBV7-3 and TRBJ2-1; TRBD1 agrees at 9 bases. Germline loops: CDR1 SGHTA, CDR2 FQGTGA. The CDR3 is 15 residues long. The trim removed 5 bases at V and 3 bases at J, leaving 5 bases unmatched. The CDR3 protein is CASSPDRGFYNEQFL. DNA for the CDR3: TGTGCCAGCAGCCCCGACAGGGGGTTCTACAATGAGCAGTTCCTC.

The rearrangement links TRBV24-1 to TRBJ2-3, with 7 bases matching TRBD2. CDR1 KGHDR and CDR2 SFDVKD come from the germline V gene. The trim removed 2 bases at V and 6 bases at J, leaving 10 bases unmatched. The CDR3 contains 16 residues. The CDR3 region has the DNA TGTGCCACCAGTGATTCTAGCGGTACCATTGAGGATACGCAGTATTTT. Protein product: CATSDSSGTIEDTQYF.

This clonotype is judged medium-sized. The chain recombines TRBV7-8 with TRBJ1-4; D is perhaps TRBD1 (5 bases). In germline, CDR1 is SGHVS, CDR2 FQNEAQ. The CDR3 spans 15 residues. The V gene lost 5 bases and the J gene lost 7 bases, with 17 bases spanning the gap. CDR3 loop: CASSPRDVGAEKLFF. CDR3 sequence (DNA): TGTGCCAGCAGCCCCAGAGATGTCGGGGCTGAAAAACTGTTTTTT.

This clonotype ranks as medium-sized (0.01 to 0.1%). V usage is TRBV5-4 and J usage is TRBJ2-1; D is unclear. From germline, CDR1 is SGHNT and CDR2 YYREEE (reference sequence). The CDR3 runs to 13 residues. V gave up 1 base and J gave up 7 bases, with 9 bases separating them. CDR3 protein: CASSLPGFNEQFF. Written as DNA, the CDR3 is TGTGCCAGCAGCTTGCCCGGCTTTAATGAGCAGTTCTTC.

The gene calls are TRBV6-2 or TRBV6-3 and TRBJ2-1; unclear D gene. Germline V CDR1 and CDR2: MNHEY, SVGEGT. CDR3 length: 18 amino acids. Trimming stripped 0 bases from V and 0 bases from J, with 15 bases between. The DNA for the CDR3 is TGTGCCAGCAGTTACTCTCTCGGCGATCCAAGCTCCTACAATGAGCAGTTCTTC. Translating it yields CASSYSLGDPSSYNEQFF.

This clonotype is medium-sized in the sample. In DNA, the CDR3 is TGCGCCAGCAGTTACTCCGGGACTAGCGGGAGCGAGCAGTACTTC. It specifies CASSYSGTSGSEQYF. This chain joins TRBV5-1 and TRBJ2-7; 14 nucleotides line up with TRBD2. Per the germline V gene, CDR1 is SGHRS and CDR2 is YFSETQ. The V and J ends lost 5 bases and 6 bases, in that order; junction bases with no gene match: 7. There are 15 residues in the CDR3. Drawing the rest from reference TRBV5-1 and TRBJ2-7, the complete variable domain is KAGVTQTPRYLIKTRGQQVTLSCSPISGHRSVSWYQQTPGQGLQFLFEYFSETQRNKGNFPGRFSGRQFSNSRSEMNVSTLELGDSALYLCASSYSGTSGSEQYFGPGTRLTVT.

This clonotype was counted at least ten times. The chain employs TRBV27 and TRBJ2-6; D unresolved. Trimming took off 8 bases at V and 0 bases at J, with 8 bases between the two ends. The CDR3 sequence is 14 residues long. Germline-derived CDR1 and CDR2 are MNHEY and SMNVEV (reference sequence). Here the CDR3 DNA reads TGTGCCAGCTCTCGGAGCTCTGGGGCCAACGTCCTGACTTTC. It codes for CASSRSSGANVLTF.

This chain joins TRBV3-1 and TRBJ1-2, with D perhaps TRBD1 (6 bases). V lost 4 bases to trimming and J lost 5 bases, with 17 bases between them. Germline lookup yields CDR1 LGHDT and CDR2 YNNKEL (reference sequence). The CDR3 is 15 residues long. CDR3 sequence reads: CASSPTRQATYGYTF. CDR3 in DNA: TGTGCCAGCAGCCCCACCCGACAGGCAACTTATGGCTACACCTTC.

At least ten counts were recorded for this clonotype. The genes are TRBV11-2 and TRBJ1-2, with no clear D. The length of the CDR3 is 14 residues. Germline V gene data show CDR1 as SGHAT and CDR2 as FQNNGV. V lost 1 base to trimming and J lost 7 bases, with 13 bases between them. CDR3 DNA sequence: TGTGCCAGCAGCTTAGCTGCAGACCTGTTTGGCTACACCTTC. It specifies CASSLAADLFGYTF.

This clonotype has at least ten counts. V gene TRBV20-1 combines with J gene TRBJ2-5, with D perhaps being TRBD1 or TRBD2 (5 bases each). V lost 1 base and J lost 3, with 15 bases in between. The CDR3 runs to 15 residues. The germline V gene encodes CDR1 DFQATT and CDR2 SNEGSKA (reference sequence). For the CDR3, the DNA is TGCAGTGCTAGAGGGGGACGGGCACAGGAAGAGACCCAGTACTTC. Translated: CSARGGRAQEETQYF.

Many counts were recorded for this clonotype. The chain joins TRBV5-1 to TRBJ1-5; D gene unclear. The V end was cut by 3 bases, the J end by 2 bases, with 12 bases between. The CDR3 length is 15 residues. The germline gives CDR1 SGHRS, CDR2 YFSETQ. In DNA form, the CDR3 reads TGCGCCAGCAGCTCTCGGCCTGGAGGCAATCAGCCCCAGCATTTT. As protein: CASSSRPGGNQPQHF.

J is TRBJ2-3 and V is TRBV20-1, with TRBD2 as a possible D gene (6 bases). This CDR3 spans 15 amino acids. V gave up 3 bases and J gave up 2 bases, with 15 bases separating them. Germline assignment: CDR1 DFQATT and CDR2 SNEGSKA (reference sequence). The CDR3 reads CSASTGLAPTDTQYF. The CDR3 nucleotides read TGCAGTGCTAGTACGGGACTCGCACCCACAGATACGCAGTATTTT.

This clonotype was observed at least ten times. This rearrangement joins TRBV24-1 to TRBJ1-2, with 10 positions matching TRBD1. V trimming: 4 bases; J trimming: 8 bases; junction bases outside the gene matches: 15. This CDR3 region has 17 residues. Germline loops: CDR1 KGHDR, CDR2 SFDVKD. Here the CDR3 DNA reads TGTGCCACCAGTGACTCAGCGGGACAGGGGCTCGCTAGAGGCTACACCTTC. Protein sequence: CATSDSAGQGLARGYTF.

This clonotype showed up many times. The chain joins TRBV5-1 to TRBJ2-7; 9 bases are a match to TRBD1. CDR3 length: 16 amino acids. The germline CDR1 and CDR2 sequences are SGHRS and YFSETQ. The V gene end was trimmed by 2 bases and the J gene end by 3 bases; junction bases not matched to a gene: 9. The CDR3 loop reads CASSFLTGTGNYEQYF. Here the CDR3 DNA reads TGCGCCAGCAGCTTTTTAACCGGGACAGGGAACTACGAGCAGTACTTC.

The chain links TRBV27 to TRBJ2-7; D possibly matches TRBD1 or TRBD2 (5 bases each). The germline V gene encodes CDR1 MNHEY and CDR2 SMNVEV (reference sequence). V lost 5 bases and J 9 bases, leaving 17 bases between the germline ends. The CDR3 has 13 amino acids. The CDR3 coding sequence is TGTGCCAGCAGTAGAGGGATACGGGACGCGCAGTACTTC. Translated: CASSRGIRDAQYF.

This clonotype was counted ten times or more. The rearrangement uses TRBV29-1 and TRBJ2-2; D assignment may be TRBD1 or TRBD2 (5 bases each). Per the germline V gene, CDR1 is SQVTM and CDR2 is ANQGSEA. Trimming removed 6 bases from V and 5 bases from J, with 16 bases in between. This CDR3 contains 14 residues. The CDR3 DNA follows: TGCAGCGTGAAGGTGGCAGGGAGTACCGGGGAGCTGTTTTTT. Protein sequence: CSVKVAGSTGELFF.

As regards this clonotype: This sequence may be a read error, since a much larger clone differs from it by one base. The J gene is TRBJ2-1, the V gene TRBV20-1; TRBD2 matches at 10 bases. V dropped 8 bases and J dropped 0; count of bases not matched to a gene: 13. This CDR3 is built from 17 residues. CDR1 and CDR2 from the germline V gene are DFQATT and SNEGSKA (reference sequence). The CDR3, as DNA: TGCAGTACTGGTGGGACTAGCGACAGGAGCTCCTACAATGAGCAGTTCTTC. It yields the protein CSTGGTSDRSSYNEQFF.

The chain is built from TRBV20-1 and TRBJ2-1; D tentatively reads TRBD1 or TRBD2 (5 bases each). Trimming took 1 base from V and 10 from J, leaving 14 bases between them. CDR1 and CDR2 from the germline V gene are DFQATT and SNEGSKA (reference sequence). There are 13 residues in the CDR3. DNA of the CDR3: TGCAGTGCTAGAGGAGGAGGCTGGGGGGAGCAGTTCTTC. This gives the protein CSARGGGWGEQFF.

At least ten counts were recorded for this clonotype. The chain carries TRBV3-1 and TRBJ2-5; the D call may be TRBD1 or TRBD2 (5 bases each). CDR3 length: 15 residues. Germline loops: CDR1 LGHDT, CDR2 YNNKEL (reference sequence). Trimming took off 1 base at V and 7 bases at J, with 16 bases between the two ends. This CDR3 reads CASSQAPGPLLTQYF. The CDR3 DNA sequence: TGTGCCAGCAGCCAAGCCCCGGGACCGCTATTGACCCAGTACTTC.

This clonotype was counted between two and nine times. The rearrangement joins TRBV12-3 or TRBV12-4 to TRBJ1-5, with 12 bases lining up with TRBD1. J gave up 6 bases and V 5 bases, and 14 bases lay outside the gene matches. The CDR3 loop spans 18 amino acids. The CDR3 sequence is CASSHQPTGTGGIQPQHF. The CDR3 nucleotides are TGTGCCAGCAGTCATCAACCAACCGGGACAGGGGGCATTCAGCCCCAGCATTTT.

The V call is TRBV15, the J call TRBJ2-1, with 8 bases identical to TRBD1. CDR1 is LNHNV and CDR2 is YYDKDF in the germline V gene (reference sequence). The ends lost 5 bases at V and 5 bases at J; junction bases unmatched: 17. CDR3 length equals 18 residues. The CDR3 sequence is CATSWRRLGDRQHNEQFF. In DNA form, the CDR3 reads TGTGCCACCAGCTGGCGACGGCTTGGGGACAGGCAACACAATGAGCAGTTCTTC.

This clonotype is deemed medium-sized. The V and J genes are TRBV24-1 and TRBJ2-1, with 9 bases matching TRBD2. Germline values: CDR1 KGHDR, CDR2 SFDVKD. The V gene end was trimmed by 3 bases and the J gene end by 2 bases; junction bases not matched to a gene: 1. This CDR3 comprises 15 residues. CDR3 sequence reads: CATSDTSGPYNEQFF. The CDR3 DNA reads TGTGCCACCAGTGATACTAGCGGGCCCTACAATGAGCAGTTCTTC.

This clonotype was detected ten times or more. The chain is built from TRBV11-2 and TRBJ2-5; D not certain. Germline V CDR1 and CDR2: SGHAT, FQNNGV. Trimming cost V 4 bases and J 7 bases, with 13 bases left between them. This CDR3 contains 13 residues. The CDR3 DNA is TGTGCCAGCAGCTCTGGACCAAAAACGACCCAGTACTTC. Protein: CASSSGPKTTQYF. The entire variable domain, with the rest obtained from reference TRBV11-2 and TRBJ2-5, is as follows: EAGVAQSPRYKIIEKRQSVAFWCNPISGHATLYWYQQILGQGPKLLIQFQNNGVVDDSQLPKDRFSAERLKGVDSTLKIQPAKLEDSAVYLCASSSGPKTTQYFGPGTRLLVL.